The rows below give T cell receptor beta chains drawn from one sample of a study of T cell responses to AZD1222 COVID-19 vaccine. The repertoire was sequenced with immunoSEQ multiplex PCR; TCRdb's copy has only in-frame clones and lacks some. The sample holds under 90,000 clones, approximately 85% seen once. Here the sequenced sample was peripheral blood, taken 28 days after the second AZD1222 dose. The origin of the receptors is an adult who received the AZD1222 COVID-19 vaccine. Both conserved end residues are part of each CDR3. Fields, in order: clone size, J gene, V gene, D gene, CDR3 protein, CDR3 DNA. The D gene is left open where the match is weak. Clone size appears in some rows only: once, few, many, or a class for an expanded clone.

abundance: -
j_gene: TRBJ1-1
v_gene: TRBV28
d_gene: -
CDR3aa: CASSRGRRNTEAFF
CDR3nt: TGTGCCAGCAGCCGTGGACGGCGGAACACTGAAGCTTTCTTT

abundance: -
j_gene: TRBJ2-5
v_gene: TRBV3-1/TRBV3-2
d_gene: TRBD2
CDR3aa: CASSHREARTETQYF
CDR3nt: TGTGCCAGCAGCCATCGGGAGGCGAGGACGGAGACCCAGTACTTC

abundance: -
j_gene: TRBJ2-1
v_gene: TRBV10-3
d_gene: -
CDR3aa: CAISGENEQFF
CDR3nt: TGTGCCATCAGTGGGGAGAATGAGCAGTTCTTC

abundance: -
j_gene: TRBJ1-3
v_gene: TRBV6-5
d_gene: -
CDR3aa: CASSYGASSGNTIYF
CDR3nt: TGTGCCAGCAGTTACGGGGCAAGCTCTGGAAACACCATATATTTT

abundance: -
j_gene: TRBJ1-1
v_gene: TRBV6-1
d_gene: -
CDR3aa: CASSSRGTEAFF
CDR3nt: TGTGCCAGCAGTTCCCGAGGCACTGAAGCTTTCTTT

abundance: -
j_gene: TRBJ1-2
v_gene: TRBV4-1
d_gene: TRBD1
CDR3aa: CASSHVQGDYGYTF
CDR3nt: TGCGCCAGCAGCCACGTACAGGGGGACTATGGCTACACCTTC

abundance: -
j_gene: TRBJ2-5
v_gene: TRBV21-1
d_gene: -
CDR3aa: CASSPTGPYEETQYF
CDR3nt: TGTGCCAGCAGCCCGACAGGTCCATACGAAGAGACCCAGTACTTC

abundance: -
j_gene: TRBJ1-6
v_gene: TRBV27
d_gene: -
CDR3aa: CASSFRPRAGATPLHF
CDR3nt: TGTGCCAGCAGTTTTAGGCCTAGGGCAGGGGCAACACCCCTCCACTTT

abundance: -
j_gene: TRBJ2-7
v_gene: TRBV2
d_gene: -
CDR3aa: CASMGDSFASYEQYF
CDR3nt: TGTGCCAGCATGGGGGACTCATTCGCGTCCTACGAGCAGTACTTC

abundance: once
j_gene: TRBJ1-6
v_gene: TRBV6-2/TRBV6-3
d_gene: -
CDR3aa: CASSYGLYNSPLHF
CDR3nt: TGTGCCAGCAGTTACGGGCTCTATAATTCACCCCTCCACTTT

abundance: -
j_gene: TRBJ2-1
v_gene: TRBV11-2
d_gene: -
CDR3aa: CASSLGGAYNEQFF
CDR3nt: TGTGCCAGCAGCTTGGGGGGGGCGTACAATGAGCAGTTCTTC

abundance: -
j_gene: TRBJ2-7
v_gene: TRBV6-1
d_gene: -
CDR3aa: CASCDARGASIYEQYF
CDR3nt: TGTGCCAGCTGTGACGCCCGGGGGGCCTCCATTTACGAGCAGTACTTC

abundance: -
j_gene: TRBJ2-3
v_gene: TRBV29-1
d_gene: -
CDR3aa: CSVLAHTDTQYF
CDR3nt: TGCAGCGTCCTCGCCCACACAGATACGCAGTATTTT

abundance: -
j_gene: TRBJ1-1
v_gene: TRBV19
d_gene: TRBD1
CDR3aa: CATDRGLVGTEAFF
CDR3nt: TGTGCCACCGACAGGGGGCTTGTGGGCACTGAAGCTTTCTTT

abundance: -
j_gene: TRBJ1-1
v_gene: TRBV5-1
d_gene: -
CDR3aa: CASSSSGTNTEAFF
CDR3nt: TGCGCCAGCAGCTCCTCCGGGACAAACACTGAAGCTTTCTTT

abundance: few
j_gene: TRBJ2-5
v_gene: TRBV6-5
d_gene: TRBD1
CDR3aa: CASRWAGGETQYF
CDR3nt: TGTGCCAGCAGATGGGCAGGGGGAGAGACCCAGTACTTC

abundance: -
j_gene: TRBJ1-4
v_gene: TRBV4-1
d_gene: -
CDR3aa: CASSQPLGVQSATNEKLFF
CDR3nt: TGCGCCAGCAGCCAACCTTTGGGCGTACAGAGTGCAACTAATGAAAAACTGTTTTTT

abundance: -
j_gene: TRBJ1-1
v_gene: TRBV28
d_gene: -
CDR3aa: CASSKTVTEAFF
CDR3nt: TGTGCCAGCAGTAAGACAGTTACTGAAGCTTTCTTT

abundance: -
j_gene: TRBJ1-5
v_gene: TRBV5-8
d_gene: -
CDR3aa: CASSLDRGVSNQPQHF
CDR3nt: TGTGCCAGCAGCTTGGACCGAGGAGTTAGCAATCAGCCCCAGCATTTT

abundance: -
j_gene: TRBJ2-5
v_gene: TRBV6-5
d_gene: TRBD2
CDR3aa: CASSREPGGETQYF
CDR3nt: TGTGCCAGCAGCCGGGAGCCGGGGGGGGAGACCCAGTACTTC

abundance: -
j_gene: TRBJ2-5
v_gene: TRBV10-3
d_gene: TRBD2
CDR3aa: CAISEVAGAFQETQYF
CDR3nt: TGTGCCATCAGTGAAGTAGCGGGGGCCTTCCAAGAGACCCAGTACTTC

abundance: -
j_gene: TRBJ2-1
v_gene: TRBV27
d_gene: TRBD2
CDR3aa: CASSSSGGAVEQFF
CDR3nt: TGTGCCAGCAGTAGCAGCGGGGGGGCGGTCGAGCAGTTCTTC

abundance: once
j_gene: TRBJ2-7
v_gene: TRBV10-3
d_gene: TRBD2
CDR3aa: CAISDFGGTSYEQYF
CDR3nt: TGTGCCATCAGTGACTTCGGGGGGACCTCCTACGAGCAGTACTTC

abundance: once
j_gene: TRBJ2-3
v_gene: TRBV5-1
d_gene: TRBD2
CDR3aa: CASSLAAGGNTDTQYF
CDR3nt: TGCGCCAGCAGCTTGGCAGCGGGGGGTAACACAGATACGCAGTATTTT

abundance: -
j_gene: TRBJ2-3
v_gene: TRBV12-3/TRBV12-4
d_gene: -
CDR3aa: CASSKTDTQYF
CDR3nt: TGTGCCAGCAGTAAAACGGATACGCAGTATTTT

abundance: once
j_gene: TRBJ1-5
v_gene: TRBV10-3
d_gene: TRBD1
CDR3aa: CASMDRGANQPQHF
CDR3nt: TGTGCCAGTATGGACAGGGGAGCCAATCAGCCCCAGCATTTT

abundance: once
j_gene: TRBJ1-3
v_gene: TRBV7-9
d_gene: -
CDR3aa: CASSFSSGRVSGNTIYF
CDR3nt: TGTGCCAGCAGCTTCTCATCCGGCCGGGTCTCCGGAAACACCATATATTTT

abundance: -
j_gene: TRBJ2-2
v_gene: TRBV5-1
d_gene: -
CDR3aa: CASSFGQLNTGELFF
CDR3nt: TGCGCCAGCAGCTTCGGACAGCTTAACACCGGGGAGCTGTTTTTT

abundance: -
j_gene: TRBJ2-3
v_gene: TRBV3-1/TRBV3-2
d_gene: TRBD1
CDR3aa: CASSQRAGGSSDTQYF
CDR3nt: TGTGCCAGCAGCCAACGGGCAGGGGGCTCTTCGGATACGCAGTATTTT

abundance: -
j_gene: TRBJ2-7
v_gene: TRBV3-1/TRBV3-2
d_gene: -
CDR3aa: CASSQEGYEQYF
CDR3nt: TGTGCCAGCAGCCAAGAGGGTTACGAGCAGTACTTC

abundance: -
j_gene: TRBJ1-6
v_gene: TRBV10-3
d_gene: -
CDR3aa: CAISESAGTYNSPLHF
CDR3nt: TGTGCCATCAGTGAGTCGGCGGGAACGTATAATTCACCCCTCCACTTT

abundance: -
j_gene: TRBJ2-7
v_gene: TRBV19
d_gene: TRBD1
CDR3aa: CASSTPGQGGYEQYF
CDR3nt: TGTGCCAGTAGTACGCCGGGACAGGGAGGGTACGAGCAGTACTTC

abundance: -
j_gene: TRBJ1-2
v_gene: TRBV4-1
d_gene: -
CDR3aa: CASSQDWGPKRGYTF
CDR3nt: TGCGCCAGCAGCCAAGATTGGGGTCCCAAGCGGGGCTACACCTTC

abundance: -
j_gene: TRBJ1-6
v_gene: TRBV6-5
d_gene: -
CDR3aa: CASSSTGVDSPLHF
CDR3nt: TGTGCCAGCAGTTCGACAGGTGTCGACTCACCCCTCCACTTT

abundance: -
j_gene: TRBJ1-1
v_gene: TRBV27
d_gene: -
CDR3aa: CASSRAGGVETEAFF
CDR3nt: TGTGCCAGCAGTCGTGCCGGGGGGGTGGAAACTGAAGCTTTCTTT

abundance: -
j_gene: TRBJ1-4
v_gene: TRBV30
d_gene: -
CDR3aa: CAWSRGGAGEKLFF
CDR3nt: TGTGCCTGGAGTCGGGGGGGCGCGGGTGAAAAACTGTTTTTT

abundance: -
j_gene: TRBJ1-5
v_gene: TRBV7-9
d_gene: -
CDR3aa: CASSLTGSSNQPQHF
CDR3nt: TGTGCCAGCAGCTTAACAGGTTCTAGCAATCAGCCCCAGCATTTT

abundance: -
j_gene: TRBJ1-1
v_gene: TRBV2
d_gene: -
CDR3aa: CASNVGGDTEAFF
CDR3nt: TGTGCCAGCAATGTGGGGGGGGACACTGAAGCTTTCTTT

abundance: -
j_gene: TRBJ1-5
v_gene: TRBV7-2
d_gene: -
CDR3aa: CASSSLIGNQPQHF
CDR3nt: TGTGCCAGCAGCTCACTTATTGGCAATCAGCCCCAGCATTTT

abundance: -
j_gene: TRBJ1-4
v_gene: TRBV11-2
d_gene: TRBD1
CDR3aa: CASSPVRDRVGEKLFF
CDR3nt: TGTGCCAGCAGCCCCGTGCGGGACAGGGTTGGCGAAAAACTGTTTTTT

abundance: -
j_gene: TRBJ2-3
v_gene: TRBV20-1
d_gene: -
CDR3aa: CSAEGTDTQYF
CDR3nt: TGCAGCGCCGAAGGAACAGATACGCAGTATTTT

abundance: -
j_gene: TRBJ2-7
v_gene: TRBV21-1
d_gene: -
CDR3aa: CASNQRQASYEQYF
CDR3nt: TGTGCCAGCAACCAAAGACAGGCCTCCTACGAGCAGTACTTC

abundance: -
j_gene: TRBJ1-4
v_gene: TRBV19
d_gene: -
CDR3aa: CASTPTWIVNEKLFF
CDR3nt: TGTGCCAGTACCCCGACCTGGATAGTTAATGAAAAACTGTTTTTT

abundance: -
j_gene: TRBJ1-6
v_gene: TRBV18
d_gene: -
CDR3aa: CASQPVRVRSNSPLHF
CDR3nt: TGTGCCAGCCAACCAGTAAGGGTGAGGAGTAATTCACCCCTCCACTTT

abundance: -
j_gene: TRBJ1-6
v_gene: TRBV5-1
d_gene: TRBD1
CDR3aa: CASSLGLGQGNSPLHF
CDR3nt: TGCGCCAGCAGTCTAGGTCTGGGACAGGGGAATTCACCCCTCCACTTT

abundance: -
j_gene: TRBJ2-3
v_gene: TRBV3-1/TRBV3-2
d_gene: TRBD2
CDR3aa: CASSPGLAGGSDTQYF
CDR3nt: TGTGCCAGCAGCCCGGGACTAGCGGGGGGATCAGATACGCAGTATTTT

abundance: -
j_gene: TRBJ1-2
v_gene: TRBV6-1
d_gene: -
CDR3aa: CASSEDLGYRYGYTF
CDR3nt: TGTGCCAGCAGTGAAGATCTGGGTTACAGATATGGCTACACCTTC

abundance: -
j_gene: TRBJ2-3
v_gene: TRBV7-2
d_gene: -
CDR3aa: CASSLSGTDTQYF
CDR3nt: TGTGCCAGCAGCCTCAGTGGCACAGATACGCAGTATTTT

abundance: -
j_gene: TRBJ2-6
v_gene: TRBV2
d_gene: TRBD1
CDR3aa: CASRQTGGAGANVLTF
CDR3nt: TGTGCCAGCAGACAAACAGGGGGCGCTGGGGCCAACGTCCTGACTTTC

abundance: -
j_gene: TRBJ2-5
v_gene: TRBV6-5
d_gene: -
CDR3aa: CASRSGLQETQYF
CDR3nt: TGTGCCAGCAGATCGGGACTGCAAGAGACCCAGTACTTC

abundance: -
j_gene: TRBJ1-2
v_gene: TRBV2
d_gene: -
CDR3aa: CASSQRGYTF
CDR3nt: TGTGCCAGCAGTCAGAGGGGCTACACCTTC

abundance: -
j_gene: TRBJ1-2
v_gene: TRBV6-6
d_gene: -
CDR3aa: CASSSTGYYGYTF
CDR3nt: TGTGCCAGCAGTTCCACAGGCTACTATGGCTACACCTTC

abundance: -
j_gene: TRBJ1-1
v_gene: TRBV11-2
d_gene: -
CDR3aa: CASSLRYNQGWAEAFF
CDR3nt: TGTGCCAGCAGCTTAAGATATAACCAGGGTTGGGCTGAAGCTTTCTTT

abundance: -
j_gene: TRBJ2-5
v_gene: TRBV28
d_gene: -
CDR3aa: CASSTSWTSGARPQETQYF
CDR3nt: -

abundance: -
j_gene: TRBJ1-4
v_gene: TRBV6-5
d_gene: -
CDR3aa: CASSYSTTATNEKLFF
CDR3nt: TGTGCCAGCAGTTACTCGACGACCGCAACTAATGAAAAACTGTTTTTT

abundance: -
j_gene: TRBJ2-3
v_gene: TRBV6-5
d_gene: -
CDR3aa: CATSSLSSTDTQYF
CDR3nt: TGTGCCACCTCCTCCCTGTCTAGCACAGATACGCAGTATTTT

abundance: -
j_gene: TRBJ2-5
v_gene: TRBV10-3
d_gene: -
CDR3aa: CAIGDFQETQYF
CDR3nt: TGTGCCATCGGGGACTTCCAAGAGACCCAGTACTTC

abundance: -
j_gene: TRBJ1-6
v_gene: TRBV10-3
d_gene: -
CDR3aa: CAISEQRAYNSPLHF
CDR3nt: TGTGCCATCAGTGAGCAGCGCGCCTATAATTCACCCCTCCACTTT

abundance: once
j_gene: TRBJ2-1
v_gene: TRBV1
d_gene: -
CDR3aa: CTSSQAGVGNEQFF
CDR3nt: TGCACCAGCAGCCAAGCGGGGGTGGGTAATGAGCAGTTCTTC